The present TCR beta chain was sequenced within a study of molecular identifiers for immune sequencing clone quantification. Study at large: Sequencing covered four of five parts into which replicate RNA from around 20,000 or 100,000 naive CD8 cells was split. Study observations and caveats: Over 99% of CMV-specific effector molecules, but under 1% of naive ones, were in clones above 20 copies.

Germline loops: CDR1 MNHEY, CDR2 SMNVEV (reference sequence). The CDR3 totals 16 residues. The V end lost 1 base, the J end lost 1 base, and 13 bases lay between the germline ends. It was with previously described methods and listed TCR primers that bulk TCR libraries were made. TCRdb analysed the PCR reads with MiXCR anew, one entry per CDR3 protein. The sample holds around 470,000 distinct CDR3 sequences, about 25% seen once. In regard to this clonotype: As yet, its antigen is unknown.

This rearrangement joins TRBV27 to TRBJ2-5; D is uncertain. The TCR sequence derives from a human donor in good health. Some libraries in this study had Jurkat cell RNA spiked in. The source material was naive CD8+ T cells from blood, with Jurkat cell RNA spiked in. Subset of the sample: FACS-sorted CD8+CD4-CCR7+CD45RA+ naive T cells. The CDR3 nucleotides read TGTGCCAGCAGTTTATTAGGGCCCAAGGGCCAAGAGACCCAGTACTTC. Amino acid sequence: CASSLLGPKGQETQYF.